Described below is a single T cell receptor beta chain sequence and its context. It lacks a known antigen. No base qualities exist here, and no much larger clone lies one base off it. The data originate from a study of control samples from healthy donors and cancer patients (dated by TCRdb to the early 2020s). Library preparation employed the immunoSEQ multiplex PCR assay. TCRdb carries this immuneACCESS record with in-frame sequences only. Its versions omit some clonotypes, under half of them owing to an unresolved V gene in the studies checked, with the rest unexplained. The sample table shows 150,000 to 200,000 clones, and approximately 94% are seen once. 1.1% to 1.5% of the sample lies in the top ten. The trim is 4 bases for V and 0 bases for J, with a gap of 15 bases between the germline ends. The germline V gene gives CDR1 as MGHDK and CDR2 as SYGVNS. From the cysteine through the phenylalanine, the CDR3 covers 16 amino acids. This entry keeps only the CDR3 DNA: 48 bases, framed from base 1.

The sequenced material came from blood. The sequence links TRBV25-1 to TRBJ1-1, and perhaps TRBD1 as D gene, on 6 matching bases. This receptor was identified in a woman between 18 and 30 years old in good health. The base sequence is TGTGCCAGCAGTGGACCGAACAGGGAGATGAACACTGAAGCTTTCTTT. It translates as CASSGPNREMNTEAFF.